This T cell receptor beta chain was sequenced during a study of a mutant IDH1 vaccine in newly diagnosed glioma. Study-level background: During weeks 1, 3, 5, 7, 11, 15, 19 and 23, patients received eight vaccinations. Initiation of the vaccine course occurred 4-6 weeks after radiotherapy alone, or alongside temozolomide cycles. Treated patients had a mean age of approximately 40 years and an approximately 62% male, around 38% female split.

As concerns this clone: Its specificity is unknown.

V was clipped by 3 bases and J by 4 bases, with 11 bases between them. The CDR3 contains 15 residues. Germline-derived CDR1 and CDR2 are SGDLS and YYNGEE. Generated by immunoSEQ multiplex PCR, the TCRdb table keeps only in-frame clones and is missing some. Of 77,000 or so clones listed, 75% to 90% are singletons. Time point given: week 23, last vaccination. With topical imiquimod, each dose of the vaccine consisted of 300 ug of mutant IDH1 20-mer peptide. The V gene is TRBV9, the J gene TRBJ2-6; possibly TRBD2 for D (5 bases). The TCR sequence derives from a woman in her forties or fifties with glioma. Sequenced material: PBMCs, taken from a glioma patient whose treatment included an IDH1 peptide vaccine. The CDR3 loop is CASSERGSGANVLTF. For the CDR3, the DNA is TGTGCCAGCAGCGAAAGAGGGTCGGGGGCCAACGTCCTGACTTTC.